This note documents a single T cell receptor (beta chain) sequence. These data originate in a study of T cells in Graves' hyperthyroidism and ophthalmopathy. Researchers took RNA transcripts and amplified the TCR beta CDR3 regions from them. Carried out on the TCR CDR3, a first-round RT-PCR used the HTBI primer set. TCRdb re-called the multiplex PCR reads through MiXCR, storing one row per CDR3 protein. The table shows hundreds of thousands of distinct CDR3 sequences, with 16% occurring only once. This CDR3 is built from 16 residues. With V trimmed by 7 bases and J by 6 bases, 9 bases remained unmatched. Germline assignment: CDR1 MNHGY and CDR2 SVAAGI.

The sequence came from a young woman with Graves' hyperthyroidism. V and J are TRBV6-9 and TRBJ2-2; TRBD2 aligns across 12 bases. The sequenced sample consisted of blood. The CDR3 sequence: CASTSSGRADAGELFF. CDR3 in DNA: TGTGCCAGCACTTCTAGCGGGAGGGCCGACGCCGGGGAGCTGTTTTTT.